This T cell receptor (beta chain) was sequenced for a study of blood T cell repertoires in COVID-19. Study overall: The samples span acute and convalescent COVID-19 from the United States, Italy and Spain. T cells, B-cell-depleted T cells, or PBMCs supplied cDNA or gDNA.

Per the original methods: Estimated nucleated cell counts came from reference gene primer amplification. TCRdb keeps only in-frame clones here, not all; method: immunoSEQ multiplex PCR. Clone size and V and J calls were adopted from that table, with D and trimming inferred from the DNA. The data hold some 100,000 clones, with over 75% observed a single time. The CDR3 is made up of 17 amino acids. The V end lost 6 bases, the J end lost 4 bases, and 21 bases lay between the germline ends. Looked up from germline, CDR1 is SNHLY and CDR2 is FYNNEI. V usage is TRBV2 and J usage is TRBJ1-4; D is perhaps TRBD1 (5 bases). The specimen was peripheral blood. The TCR sequence derives from a man at least 80 years old with active or convalescent COVID-19. CDR3 coding DNA: TGTGCCAGCAGCGATAATCCCCGGGACTCGAATAATGAAAAACTGTTTTTT. It yields the protein CASSDNPRDSNNEKLFF.